The 16 T cell receptor beta chains in this list originate from one sample, sequenced in a study of blood T cells in healthy people across ages. A J-beta primer mix and a sample-barcoded 5' primer were used in a second PCR of roughly 6 to 11 cycles. MiXCR was run by TCRdb on the 5' RACE reads, yielding one entry per CDR3 protein. This table holds over 500,000 distinct CDR3 sequences, about 25% found once. The data were also submitted as part of a second study, on T cells of mothers and their children.

The sequenced sample was blood. The source is a boy between 2 and 10 years old in good health.

The rearrangement uses TRBV7-9 and TRBJ1-4; the D is unclear. CDR1 and CDR2 from the germline V gene are SEHNR and FQNEAQ (reference sequence). V was shortened by 2 bases and J by 6 bases, with 10 bases between the two germline ends. The length of the CDR3 is 14 residues. Here the CDR3 reads CASSLRRTDEKLFF. DNA for the CDR3: TGTGCCAGCAGCTTAAGACGTACGGATGAAAAACTGTTTTTT.

CDR3 sequence: CASSPRDPRTSTDTQYF. Here the CDR3 DNA reads TGTGCCAGCAGCCCGAGAGACCCTCGGACGAGCACAGATACGCAGTATTTT. The chain joins TRBV7-2 to TRBJ2-3; D ambiguous. Trimming removed 5 bases from V and 0 bases from J, with 18 bases in between. Germline-derived CDR1 and CDR2 are SGHTA and FQGNSA. The CDR3 contains 17 residues.

DNA for the CDR3: TGTGCCACCAGCAGAAGAGGGAGAGTAGTAGATACGCAGTATTTT. Translated, it gives CATSRRGRVVDTQYF. The chain employs TRBV15 and TRBJ2-3; D is perhaps TRBD2 (5 bases). The CDR3 covers 15 residues. Trimming left V 2 bases short and J 5 bases short, with 14 bases between. Germline loops: CDR1 LNHNV, CDR2 YYDKDF (reference sequence). The complete variable domain, with remaining parts taken from reference TRBV15 and TRBJ2-3, reads DAMVIQNPRYQVTQFGKPVTLSCSQTLNHNVMYWYQQKSSQAPKLLFHYYDKDFNNEADTPDNFQSRRPNTSFCFLDIRSPGLGDTAMYLCATSRRGRVVDTQYFGPGTRLTVL.

V and J are TRBV7-2 and TRBJ2-3; TRBD2 agrees at 12 bases. This CDR3 is built from 14 residues. The V and J ends lost 3 bases and 8 bases, in that order; junction bases with no gene match: 3. CDR1 and CDR2 from the germline V gene are SGHTA and FQGNSA. The CDR3 loop is CTSSFKGLAGTQYF. The CDR3 DNA follows: TGTACCAGCAGCTTCAAGGGACTAGCGGGTACGCAGTATTTT.

This clonotype was detected only a few times. The V gene is TRBV5-1, the J gene TRBJ2-5; TRBD1 agrees at 7 bases. The length of the CDR3 is 14 residues. Unmatched junction bases numbered 1, after V lost 2 bases and J lost 0 bases. CDR1 and CDR2 (germline): SGHRS, YFSETQ. The CDR3 nucleotides are TGCGCCAGCAGCTTCAGGGGGTACCAAGAGACCCAGTACTTC. This translates into CASSFRGYQETQYF.

In this sample, this clonotype turned up a few times. The rearrangement links TRBV4-2 to TRBJ2-5; D perhaps matches TRBD2 (7 bases). Per the germline V gene, CDR1 is LGHNA and CDR2 is YNFKEQ. V was shortened by 0 bases and J by 0 bases, with 14 bases between the two germline ends. CDR3 length equals 17 residues. Here the CDR3 DNA reads TGTGCCAGCAGCCAAGAGGGGGGGCTAGCGGACCAAGAGACCCAGTACTTC. Protein sequence: CASSQEGGLADQETQYF.

This clonotype was counted a few times. This rearrangement joins TRBV5-5 to TRBJ2-5, with 8 bases fitting TRBD2. The CDR3 loop spans 16 amino acids. Losses at the gene ends were 6 bases for V and 4 bases for J; bases not matched to a gene: 14. Germline V gene sequence: CDR1 SGHKS, CDR2 YYEKEE (reference sequence). CDR3 bases: TGTGCCAGCACCAGCTCGGTGCGGGGGGCCGGAGAGACCCAGTACTTC. It specifies CASTSSVRGAGETQYF.

This clonotype was detected only a few times. The chain combines TRBV10-3 with TRBJ1-2; D uncertain. V lost 0 bases, J lost 0 bases, and 2 bases lay in between. This CDR3 has 13 amino acids. Germline V gives CDR1 ENHRY, CDR2 SYGVKD. The CDR3 DNA sequence: TGTGCCATCAGTGAGTCTTCTAACTATGGCTACACCTTC. Translating gives CAISESSNYGYTF.

The CDR3 region is CSATGGTAPWPQHF. The CDR3, as DNA: TGCAGTGCTACAGGGGGCACGGCTCCGTGGCCCCAGCATTTT. The J gene is TRBJ1-5, the V gene TRBV20-1, with 8 nucleotides matching TRBD1. In germline, CDR1 is DFQATT, CDR2 SNEGSKA (reference sequence). The CDR3 covers 14 residues. V lost 4 bases, J lost 9 bases, and 11 bases stayed unmatched.

The V call is TRBV7-2, the J call TRBJ2-7; a possible D gene is TRBD2 (7 bases). Looked up from germline, CDR1 is SGHTA and CDR2 is FQGNSA. This CDR3 contains 15 residues. The V gene lost 5 bases and the J gene lost 3 bases, with 17 bases spanning the gap. CDR3 residues: CASSPMGGHGYEQYF. In DNA, the CDR3 is TGTGCCAGCAGCCCAATGGGGGGGCACGGCTACGAGCAGTACTTC.

The chain is built from TRBV19 and TRBJ2-1, with 7 nucleotides matching TRBD1. The germline V gene encodes CDR1 LNHDA and CDR2 SQIVND (reference sequence). The CDR3 is 15 amino acids. V lost 3 bases to trimming and J lost 3 bases; unmatched junction nucleotides: 5. The CDR3 nucleotides read TGTGCCAGTAGTATCCAACAGGGGATCTACAATGAGCAGTTCTTC. Its protein is CASSIQQGIYNEQFF.

V usage is TRBV6-4 and J usage is TRBJ2-7; perhaps D is TRBD1 or TRBD2 (5 bases each). V dropped 4 bases and J dropped 2 bases, with 18 bases sitting between them. The CDR3 has 16 amino acids. CDR1 MRHNA and CDR2 SNTAGT come from the germline V gene. The CDR3 DNA follows: TGTGCCAGCAGTGGCTTGGGACGGCTAGGAACCTACGAGCAGTACTTC. This codes for CASSGLGRLGTYEQYF.

This clonotype has a handful of counts. The gene calls are TRBV5-5 and TRBJ1-5; D perhaps matches TRBD1 (5 bases). Germline-derived CDR1 and CDR2 are SGHKS and YYEKEE (reference sequence). CDR3 length: 14 residues. Trimming cost V 1 base and J 6 bases, with 11 bases left between them. The chain's CDR3 is CASSLWGGGQPQHF. CDR3 DNA sequence: TGTGCCAGCAGCTTGTGGGGGGGTGGTCAGCCCCAGCATTTT.

The J gene is TRBJ2-5, the V gene TRBV27, with D perhaps matching TRBD2 (5 bases). This CDR3 comprises 14 residues. Trimming removed 5 bases from V and 1 base from J, with 11 bases in between. Germline V lookup: CDR1 MNHEY, CDR2 SMNVEV (reference sequence). CDR3 nucleotides: TGTGCCAGCAGTCCGAGGGAGTTCCAAGAGACCCAGTACTTC. Residues: CASSPREFQETQYF.

This clonotype was observed a few times. A read error may produce the germline difference seen at one junction end. The chain links TRBV11-2 to TRBJ2-7; D possibly corresponds to TRBD1 (6 bases). The CDR3 runs 15 residues. Germline loops: CDR1 SGHAT, CDR2 FQNNGV. The CDR3 coding sequence is TGTGCCAGCAGCCCGTCCGGGACACCTCAATACGGGCAGTACTTC. Protein product: CASSPSGTPQYGQYF.

The chain joins TRBV7-2 to TRBJ2-4; TRBD2 matches 12 bases. After removal of 4 bases from V and 0 bases from J, the junction contained 7 bases not matched to a gene. CDR3 size: 18 residues. CDR1 is SGHTA, CDR2 FQGNSA, per germline. The CDR3 protein is CASSSRTSGDLAKNIQYF. In DNA, the CDR3 is TGTGCCAGCAGCTCAAGGACTAGCGGGGATCTAGCCAAAAACATTCAGTACTTC.